This T cell receptor (beta chain) emerged from a study of blood T cells in healthy people across ages (dated by TCRdb to 2013 to 2016). Study-level background: In model experiments, template switching captured about one uniquely barcoded TCR beta cDNA molecule for every two T cells. For two donors (one aged 18 to 29 and one aged 80 or older), the study analyzed two additional independent replicas of 1 million unique cDNA reads from the same blood draw. The donors were divided into four age groups: young (average around 15 years), middle-aged (approximately 41), aged (roughly 66) and long-lived (82). The study measured age-related changes in TCR beta repertoire diversity using deep sequencing normalized with unique cDNA molecular identifiers. Donors of different ages were randomly distributed across sequencing lanes to avoid experimental bias. Beyond this particular receptor, the publication reports: Because profiling used bulk unsorted PBMCs, naive and antigen-experienced compartments could not be compared conclusively. There was a strong correlation between observed TCR beta diversity and the percentage of naive T cells measured by flow cytometry. Total diversity estimates from one million sequenced T cells were considered lower bounds and underestimates. Compared with the aged group, more naive CD4+ T cells, fewer expanded clones and increased TCR diversity were shown by the long-lived group, suggesting age selection. Observed TCR beta diversity per million T cells fell roughly linearly with age, and a significant reduction was already apparent by age roughly 40. Because donor CMV infection status was unknown, age-related changes in expanded clonotypes were potentially confounded.

Worth noting for this clonotype: Its antigen is unknown. Nothing much larger sits one base from this clone, and base qualities are not available.

Donors were a few dozen systemically healthy Caucasian individuals from Russia aged roughly 6 to 90 years. Around 10 milliliters of peripheral blood were collected from each donor into EDTA-treated Vacutainer tubes. Ficoll-Paque density-gradient centrifugation was used to isolate PBMCs, with at least 6.5 million per sample. Trizol reagent was used to extract total RNA from the PBMCs, yielding at least 6 micrograms per sample. The percentages of naive CD45RAhigh/CD27high T cells were determined by flow cytometry on a PBMC aliquot from every donor. Libraries were built with 5' RACE. Sequencing was performed on an Illumina HiSeq 2500. The second PCR ran for about 7 to 11 cycles and used a J-beta primer mix along with a sample-barcoded 5' primer. A unique molecular identifier was introduced onto each TCR beta cDNA molecule by a template-switch 5' adaptor carrying 12 random nucleotides. Each sample yielded at least 2.5 million CDR3-containing paired-end reads. The Mint cDNA synthesis kit, primed by a TRBC-specific oligonucleotide, was used to synthesize first-strand cDNA from all RNA. Following uracil-DNA glycosylase treatment, all cDNA underwent a first 18-cycle PCR with the universal primers M1SS and BC2_uni_R. As for the authors' bioinformatics: For normalization, 1 million high-quality reads were randomly selected from each sample, with every read carrying a distinct molecular identifier. Instead of being binned into consensus sequences, reads that shared molecular identifiers were thrown out. MiTCR, set to a Q25 quality threshold and the strictest error-elimination algorithm, was used for CDR3 identification, clonotype clustering and error correction. Lower-bound total TCR beta diversity was estimated with a nonparametric unseen species model using Euler transformation. The raw public reads went through TCRdb reprocessing: fastp at Q25, MiXCR clone calling, in-frame beta chains kept. One record per CDR3 amino acid sequence lists the most common genes and DNA. TCRdb's processing, not the study's, gives the V and J calls here. The sample table lists 600,000 to 1,000,000 distinct CDR3 sequences, about 62% of them with a count of one. The ten top clones hold about 20% of the sample.

The CDR3 contains 16 residues, cysteine and phenylalanine counted. Of all the DNA, just the CDR3 is kept, 48 bases in frame from base 1. CDR1 and CDR2 are read off the germline V gene as MDHEN and SYDVKM. The rearranged chain carries TRBV28 and TRBJ2-5, and possibly TRBD1, on 6 matching bases. The J call is doubtful: the DNA matches TRBJ2-7 better. The sample was blood. The sequence was collected from a young man in good health. The nucleotide sequence reads as follows: TGTGCCAGCAGGTTACACAGGGTGATCCTAACCTACGAGCAGTACTTC. It is translated as CASRLHRVILTYEQYF.